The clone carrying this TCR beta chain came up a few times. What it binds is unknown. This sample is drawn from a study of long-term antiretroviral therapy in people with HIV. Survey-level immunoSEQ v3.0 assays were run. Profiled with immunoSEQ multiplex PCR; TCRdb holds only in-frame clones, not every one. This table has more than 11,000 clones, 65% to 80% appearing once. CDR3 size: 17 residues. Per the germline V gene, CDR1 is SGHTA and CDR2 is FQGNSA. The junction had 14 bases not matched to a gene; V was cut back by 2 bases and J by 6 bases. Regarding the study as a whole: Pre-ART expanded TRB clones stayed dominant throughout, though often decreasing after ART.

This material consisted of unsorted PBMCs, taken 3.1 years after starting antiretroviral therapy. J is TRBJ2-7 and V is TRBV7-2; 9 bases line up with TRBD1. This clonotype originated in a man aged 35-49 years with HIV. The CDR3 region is CASSLRGQGLGSREQYF. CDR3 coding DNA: TGTGCCAGCAGCTTAAGGGGACAGGGCCTGGGCTCGCGCGAGCAGTACTTC.